This T cell receptor (beta chain) derives from a study of T cells in Graves' hyperthyroidism and ophthalmopathy. This clonotype was detected many times. This CDR3 spans 12 amino acids. Trimming stripped 7 bases from V and 8 bases from J, with 14 bases between. Germline-derived CDR1 and CDR2 are MDHEN and SYDVKM. RNA transcripts gave rise to amplified TCR beta CDR3 regions. HTBI primers were employed in a first-round RT-PCR of the TCR CDR3. TCRdb reanalysed the multiplex PCR reads using MiXCR and keeps one entry per CDR3 protein. The sample yields 250,000 to 300,000 distinct CDR3 sequences, approximately 19% seen once.

The clonotype was recovered from a man between 50 and 59 years old with Graves' ophthalmopathy. The genes are TRBV28 and TRBJ1-2; TRBD1 is a possible D gene (6 bases). Sequenced sample: blood. The DNA of the CDR3 is TGTGCCAGCATGGGGGCTTTCGGGGGCTACACCTTC. Residues: CASMGAFGGYTF.